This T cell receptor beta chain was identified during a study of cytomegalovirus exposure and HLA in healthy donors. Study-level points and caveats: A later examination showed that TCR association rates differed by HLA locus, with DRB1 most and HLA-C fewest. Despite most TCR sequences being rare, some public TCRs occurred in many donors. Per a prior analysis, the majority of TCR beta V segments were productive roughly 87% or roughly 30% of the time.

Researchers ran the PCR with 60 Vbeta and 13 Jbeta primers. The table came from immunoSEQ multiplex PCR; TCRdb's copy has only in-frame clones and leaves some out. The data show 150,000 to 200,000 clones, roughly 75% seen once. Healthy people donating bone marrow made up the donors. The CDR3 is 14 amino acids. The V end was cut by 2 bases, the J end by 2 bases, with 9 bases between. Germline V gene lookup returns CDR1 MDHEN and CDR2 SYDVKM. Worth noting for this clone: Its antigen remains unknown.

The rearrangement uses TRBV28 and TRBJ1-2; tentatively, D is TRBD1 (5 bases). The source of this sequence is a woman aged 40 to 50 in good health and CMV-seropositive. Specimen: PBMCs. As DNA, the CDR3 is TGTGCCAGCAGTTTACGGACACTAAACTATGGCTACACCTTC. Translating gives CASSLRTLNYGYTF.